The 14 T cell receptor beta chains presented below share a single source sample, sequenced in a study of technical replicates of blood from several donors. Measured with immunoSEQ multiplex PCR; TCRdb has only the in-frame clones, and not every one. The data contain approximately 77,000 clones, roughly 94% of them seen just once; the ten biggest clones take up 0.3% to 0.5%. Sequenced input: T cells isolated from PBMCs. Receptors originate from a human donor in good health.

This chain joins TRBV19 and TRBJ2-5; D is perhaps TRBD1 (5 bases). Germline V lookup: CDR1 LNHDA, CDR2 SQIVND (reference sequence). The CDR3 runs to 12 residues. The V end lost 9 bases, the J end lost 5 bases, and 13 bases lay between the germline ends. The CDR3 sequence is CASQGLRETQYF. The DNA for the CDR3 is TGTGCCAGCCAGGGTTTACGGGAGACCCAGTACTTC.

The chain couples TRBV19 to TRBJ2-7; D gene unclear. Trimming cost V 5 bases and J 2 bases, with 10 bases left between them. CDR1 is LNHDA, CDR2 SQIVND, per germline (reference sequence). This CDR3 comprises 13 residues. The CDR3 reads CASSRGPPYEQYF. DNA for the CDR3: TGTGCCAGTAGTCGTGGGCCTCCCTACGAGCAGTACTTC.

A single count supports this clone. The V and J genes are TRBV11-3 and TRBJ2-5; no reliable D call. This CDR3 comprises 12 residues. V lost 5 bases and J 5 bases, leaving 9 bases between the germline ends. CDR1 and CDR2 from the germline V gene are SGHNT and YENEEA. The CDR3 sequence is CASSPERETQYF. DNA of the CDR3: TGTGCCAGCAGCCCGGAGAGGGAGACCCAGTACTTC.

The J gene is TRBJ2-3, the V gene TRBV19, with TRBD1 matching over 7 bases. The CDR3 has 16 residues. Trimming took 1 base from V and 5 from J; bases not matched to a gene: 9. CDR1 and CDR2 (germline): LNHDA, SQIVND (reference sequence). The CDR3 reads CASSIASKGAKDTQYF. In DNA, the CDR3 is TGTGCCAGTAGTATAGCCTCGAAGGGGGCTAAAGATACGCAGTATTTT.

V is TRBV4-2 and J is TRBJ2-2; D is perhaps TRBD2 (5 bases). The CDR3 totals 15 residues. CDR1 and CDR2 from the germline V gene are LGHNA and YNFKEQ. V lost 2 bases, J lost 6 bases, and 13 bases lay in between. The chain's CDR3 is CASSQLAFSPGELFF. In DNA form, the CDR3 reads TGTGCCAGCAGCCAACTAGCATTTTCCCCCGGGGAGCTGTTTTTT.

V is TRBV7-3 and J is TRBJ2-1, with D hard to call. The CDR3 is 15 residues long. Deletions cut 2 bases from V and 3 bases from J, with 11 bases between. CDR1 and CDR2 from the germline V gene are SGHTA and FQGTGA. This CDR3 is CASSLVAGDYNEQFF. CDR3 nucleotides: TGTGCCAGCAGCTTAGTGGCTGGAGACTACAATGAGCAGTTCTTC.

The chain links TRBV7-9 to TRBJ1-2, with TRBD1 matching over 7 bases. From germline, CDR1 is SEHNR and CDR2 FQNEAQ (reference sequence). V shed 4 bases and J 4 bases; nucleotides not matched to a gene: 6. This CDR3 is built from 14 residues. CDR3: CASSSRTGSYGYTF. DNA of the CDR3: TGTGCCAGCAGCTCTAGGACAGGTTCCTATGGCTACACCTTC.

The chain links TRBV30 to TRBJ2-3; TRBD1 might be the D (6 bases). Germline V gene sequence: CDR1 GTSNPN, CDR2 SVGIG (reference sequence). The CDR3 sequence is 12 residues long. Trimming cost V 8 bases and J 3 bases, with 12 bases left between them. CDR3 loop: CARAGETDTQYF. The CDR3 nucleotides read TGTGCCAGGGCAGGGGAAACAGATACGCAGTATTTT.

The rearrangement joins TRBV27 to TRBJ2-7; perhaps TRBD1 as D (6 bases). V lost 4 bases and J 2 bases, leaving 6 bases between the germline ends. This CDR3 spans 12 amino acids. Germline V lookup: CDR1 MNHEY, CDR2 SMNVEV (reference sequence). This chain's CDR3 is CASSWGPYEQYF. Written as DNA, the CDR3 is TGTGCCAGCAGTTGGGGGCCCTACGAGCAGTACTTC.

CDR3: CASSPRAWNEQFF. The CDR3 DNA follows: TGCGCCAGCAGTCCCCGAGCCTGGAATGAGCAGTTCTTC. The rearrangement links TRBV10-1 to TRBJ2-1, with no clear D. From germline, CDR1 is WNHNN and CDR2 SYGVQD (reference sequence). V lost 5 bases to trimming and J lost 7 bases, with 12 bases between them. This CDR3 spans 13 amino acids.

V is TRBV10-3 and J is TRBJ2-2; the D gene is possibly TRBD2 (6 bases). The CDR3 runs to 14 residues. V was trimmed by 5 bases and J by 7 bases, leaving 14 bases between them. Germline V gene lookup returns CDR1 ENHRY and CDR2 SYGVKD. The CDR3 bases are TGTGCCATCAGTAACGCCGGGGGTAGCGGGGAGCTGTTTTTT. Translating gives CAISNAGGSGELFF.

The V call is TRBV27, the J call TRBJ2-7; D unresolved. V lost 5 bases, J lost 1 base, and 9 bases lay in between. The germline V gene has CDR1 MNHEY and CDR2 SMNVEV (reference sequence). This CDR3 spans 13 amino acids. This CDR3 reads CASSKGGSYEQYF. The CDR3 DNA is TGTGCCAGCAGTAAAGGCGGTTCCTACGAGCAGTACTTC.

CDR3 loop: CASSSSQQVGEQYF. CDR3 nucleotide sequence: TGCGCCAGCAGCTCGTCCCAACAGGTAGGCGAGCAGTACTTC. The V gene is TRBV10-2, the J gene TRBJ2-7; D perhaps matches TRBD1 (5 bases). This CDR3 contains 14 residues. V was pared by 6 bases and J by 6 bases, with 18 bases between. The germline V gene encodes CDR1 WSHSY and CDR2 SAAADI.

V and J are TRBV4-1 and TRBJ1-1; D perhaps matches TRBD1 (6 bases). In germline, CDR1 is MGHRA, CDR2 YSYEKL. This CDR3 has 14 residues. V lost 2 bases, J lost 2 bases, and 9 bases lay in between. The CDR3 DNA reads as TGCGCCAGCAGCCAATTACAGGGTAACACTGAAGCTTTCTTT. Protein product: CASSQLQGNTEAFF.